These 3 T cell receptor beta chains share one sample of origin, sequenced in a study of PD-L1 blockade in urothelial cancer. Profiled with immunoSEQ multiplex PCR; TCRdb holds only in-frame clones, not every one. The repertoire includes 70,000 to 95,000 clones, 80% to 90% of them detected once, and over 0.95% sits in the top ten. Time point indicated: pretreatment peripheral blood. Sequences were derived from PBMCs, sampled around atezolizumab (anti-PD-L1) treatment. The receptors originated from an elderly woman with urothelial cancer.

This clone was detected only a few times. The chain is built from TRBV4-2 and TRBJ2-2; 11 bases agree with TRBD1. J gave up 9 bases and V 3 bases, and 9 bases lay outside the gene matches. This CDR3 is built from 16 residues. Germline loops: CDR1 LGHNA, CDR2 YNFKEQ. CDR3 region: CASSHGTGGNIWELFF. DNA of the CDR3: TGTGCCAGCAGCCACGGGACAGGGGGTAATATCTGGGAGCTGTTTTTT.

The chain links TRBV2 to TRBJ2-5; D perhaps matches TRBD2 (5 bases). Trimming cost V 5 bases and J 5 bases, with 12 bases left between them. Germline-derived CDR1 and CDR2 are SNHLY and FYNNEI. This CDR3 is 13 amino acids long. Written as DNA, the CDR3 is TGTGCCAGCAGTCCGACGGGGATGGAGACCCAGTACTTC. This codes for CASSPTGMETQYF.

The rearrangement joins TRBV11-3 to TRBJ2-5; TRBD2 matches 13 bases. There are 15 residues in the CDR3. V was pared by 6 bases and J by 3 bases, with 4 bases of the junction left unmatched. Germline V gene data show CDR1 as SGHNT and CDR2 as YENEEA. The CDR3 DNA sequence: TGTGCCAGCAGTAGGACTAGCGGGAGTGAAGAGACCCAGTACTTC. It specifies CASSRTSGSEETQYF.